This T cell receptor (beta chain) was identified in a study of cytomegalovirus exposure and HLA in healthy donors. Study-level information: Of the donors genotyped, about 410 in all, about 76% fell in the Caucasian-associated ancestry cluster.

Points from the study as a whole: Later analysis suggested links between common viral pathogens and several top significant clusters.

In the case of this clone: Antigen specificity is unknown.

Trimming left V 4 bases short and J 4 bases short, with 19 bases between. CDR3 length equals 16 residues. CDR1 is LNHDA, CDR2 SQIVND, per germline (reference sequence). The PCR contained 60 Vbeta and 13 Jbeta primers. Clones were sequenced by immunoSEQ multiplex PCR, and TCRdb holds only the in-frame ones, with some missing. The repertoire shows approximately 45,000 clones; the top ten hold less than 20%. The source is a male donor in good health and CMV-seronegative. The sequenced sample consisted of PBMCs. The J gene is TRBJ1-2, the V gene TRBV19; D is unclear. The CDR3 DNA reads TGTGCCAGTAGTAACAGTAGGGTCAGCGGGTCCTATGGCTACACCTTC. Its protein is CASSNSRVSGSYGYTF.